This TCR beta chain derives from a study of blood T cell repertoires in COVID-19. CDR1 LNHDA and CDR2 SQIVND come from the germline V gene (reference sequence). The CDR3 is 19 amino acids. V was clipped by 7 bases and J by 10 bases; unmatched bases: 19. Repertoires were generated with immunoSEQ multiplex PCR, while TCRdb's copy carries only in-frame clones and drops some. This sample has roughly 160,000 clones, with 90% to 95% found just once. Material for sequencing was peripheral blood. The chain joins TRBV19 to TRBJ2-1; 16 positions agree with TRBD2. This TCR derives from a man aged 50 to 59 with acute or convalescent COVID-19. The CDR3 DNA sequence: TGTGCCAGTACCGGAGCCGGGACTAGCGGGAGGGCCCGGACCAGCGAGCAGTTCTTC. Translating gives CASTGAGTSGRARTSEQFF.